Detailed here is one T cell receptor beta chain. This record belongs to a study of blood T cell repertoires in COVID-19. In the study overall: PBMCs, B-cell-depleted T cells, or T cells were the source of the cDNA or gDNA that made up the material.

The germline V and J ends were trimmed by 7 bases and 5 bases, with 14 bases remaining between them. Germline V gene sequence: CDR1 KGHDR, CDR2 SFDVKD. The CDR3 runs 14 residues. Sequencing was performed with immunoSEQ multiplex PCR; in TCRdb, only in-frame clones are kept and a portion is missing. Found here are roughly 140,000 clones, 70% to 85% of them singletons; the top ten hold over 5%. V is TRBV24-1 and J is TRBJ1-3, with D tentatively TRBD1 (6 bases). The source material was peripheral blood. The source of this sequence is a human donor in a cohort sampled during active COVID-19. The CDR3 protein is CATSERGFRNTIYF. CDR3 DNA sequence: TGTGCCACCAGCGAAAGGGGGTTTAGAAACACCATATATTTT.